This T cell receptor beta chain was documented in a study of CD8+ T cells in alopecia areata. V shed 4 bases and J 4 bases; nucleotides not matched to a gene: 10. The CDR3 covers 15 residues. Germline CDR1 SGDLS, CDR2 YYNGEE. Described treatment: oral pan-JAK inhibitor, 5-10 mg twice daily. In each case, RNA was isolated and then reverse transcribed into cDNA as the sequencing template. Only in-frame clones appear in the TCRdb table, and some are missing; sequencing was by immunoSEQ multiplex PCR. The sample yields about 90,000 clones, around 40% seen once. The TCR originated in a human donor with alopecia areata. This material consisted of CD8+ T cells sorted from blood, taken at week 24, from a patient treated with tofacitinib. The rearrangement links TRBV9 to TRBJ1-2; TRBD1 matches 7 bases. The CDR3 loop is CASSPSGQPSYGYTF. The DNA for the CDR3 is TGTGCCAGCAGCCCCTCGGGACAGCCTTCCTATGGCTACACCTTC.